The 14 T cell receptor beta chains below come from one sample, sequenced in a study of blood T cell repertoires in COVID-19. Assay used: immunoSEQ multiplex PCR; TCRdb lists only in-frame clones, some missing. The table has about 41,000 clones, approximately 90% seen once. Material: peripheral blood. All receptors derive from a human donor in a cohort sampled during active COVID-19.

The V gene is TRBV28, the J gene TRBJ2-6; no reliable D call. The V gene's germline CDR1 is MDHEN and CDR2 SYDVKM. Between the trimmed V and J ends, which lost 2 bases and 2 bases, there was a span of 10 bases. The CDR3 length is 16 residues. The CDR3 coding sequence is TGTGCCAGCAGTTTAGAGGCGGTTCCTGGGGCCAACGTCCTGACTTTC. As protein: CASSLEAVPGANVLTF.

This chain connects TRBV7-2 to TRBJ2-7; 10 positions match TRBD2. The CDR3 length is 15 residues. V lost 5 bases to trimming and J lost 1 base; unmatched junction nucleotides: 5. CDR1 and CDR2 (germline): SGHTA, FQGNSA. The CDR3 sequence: CASSPTAGGSYEQYF. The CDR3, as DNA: TGTGCCAGCAGCCCCACAGCGGGAGGGTCCTACGAGCAGTACTTC.

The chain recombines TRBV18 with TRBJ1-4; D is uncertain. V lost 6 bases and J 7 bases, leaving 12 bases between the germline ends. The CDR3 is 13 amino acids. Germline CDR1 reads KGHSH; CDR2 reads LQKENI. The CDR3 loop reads CASSPEAGEKLFF. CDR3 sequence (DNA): TGTGCCAGCTCCCCCGAAGCTGGTGAAAAACTGTTTTTT.

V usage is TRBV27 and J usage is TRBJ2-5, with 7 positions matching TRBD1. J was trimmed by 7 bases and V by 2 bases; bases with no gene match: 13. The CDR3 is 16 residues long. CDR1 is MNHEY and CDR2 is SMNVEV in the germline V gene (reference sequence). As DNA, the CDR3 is TGTGCCAGCAGTTTAAAGGTGGGGGACAGAAGGGCGACCCAGTACTTC. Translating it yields CASSLKVGDRRATQYF.

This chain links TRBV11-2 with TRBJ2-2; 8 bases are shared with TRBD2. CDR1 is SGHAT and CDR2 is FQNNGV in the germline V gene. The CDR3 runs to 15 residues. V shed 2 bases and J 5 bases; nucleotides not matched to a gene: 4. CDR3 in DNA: TGTGCCAGCAGCTTAATAGCGGGGAAAACCGGGGAGCTGTTTTTT. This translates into CASSLIAGKTGELFF.

The CDR3 coding sequence is TGTGCCAGTAGTATGGGGACAGAGCCCTACGAGCAGTACTTC. Translating gives CASSMGTEPYEQYF. The chain joins TRBV19 to TRBJ2-7, with TRBD1 matching 7 bases. The germline V gene encodes CDR1 LNHDA and CDR2 SQIVND (reference sequence). This CDR3 region has 14 residues. With V trimmed by 3 bases and J by 2 bases, 4 bases remained unmatched.

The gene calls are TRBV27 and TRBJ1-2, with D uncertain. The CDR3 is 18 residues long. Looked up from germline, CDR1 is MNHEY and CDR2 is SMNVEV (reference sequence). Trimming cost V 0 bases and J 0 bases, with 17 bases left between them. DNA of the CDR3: TGTGCCAGCAGTTTATCATGGAGCACTGGAGGAGCTAACTATGGCTACACCTTC. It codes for CASSLSWSTGGANYGYTF.

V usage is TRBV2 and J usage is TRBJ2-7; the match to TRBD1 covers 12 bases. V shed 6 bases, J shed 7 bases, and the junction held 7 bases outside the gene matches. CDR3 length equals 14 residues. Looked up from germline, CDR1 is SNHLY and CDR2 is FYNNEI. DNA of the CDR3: TGTGCCAGCAGGCGGGACAGGGGGCTGAGGGAGCAGTACTTC. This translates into CASRRDRGLREQYF.

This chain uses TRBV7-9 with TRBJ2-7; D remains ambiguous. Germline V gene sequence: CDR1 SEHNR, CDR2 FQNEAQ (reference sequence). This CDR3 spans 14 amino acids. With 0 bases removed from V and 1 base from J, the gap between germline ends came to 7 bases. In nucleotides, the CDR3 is TGTGCCAGCAGCTTAGCGCCGGAGTCCTACGAGCAGTACTTC. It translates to CASSLAPESYEQYF.

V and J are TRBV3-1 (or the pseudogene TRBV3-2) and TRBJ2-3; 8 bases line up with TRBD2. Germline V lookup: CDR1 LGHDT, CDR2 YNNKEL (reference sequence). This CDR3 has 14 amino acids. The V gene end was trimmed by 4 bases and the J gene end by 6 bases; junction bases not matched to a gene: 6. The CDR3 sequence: CASSPLGGVDTQYF. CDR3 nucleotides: TGTGCCAGCAGCCCCCTCGGGGGGGTGGATACGCAGTATTTT.

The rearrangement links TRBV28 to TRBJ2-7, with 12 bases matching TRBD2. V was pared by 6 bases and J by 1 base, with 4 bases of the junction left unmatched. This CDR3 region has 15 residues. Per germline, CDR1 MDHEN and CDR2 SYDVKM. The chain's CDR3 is CASRQTSGRSYEQYF. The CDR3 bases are TGTGCCAGCAGACAGACTAGCGGGAGATCCTACGAGCAGTACTTC.

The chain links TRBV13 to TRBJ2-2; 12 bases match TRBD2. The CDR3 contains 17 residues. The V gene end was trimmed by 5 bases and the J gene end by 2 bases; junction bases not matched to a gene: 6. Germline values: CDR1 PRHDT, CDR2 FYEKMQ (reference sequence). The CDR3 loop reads CASSPRTSGTNTGELFF. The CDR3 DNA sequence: TGTGCCAGCAGCCCCCGGACTAGCGGGACTAACACCGGGGAGCTGTTTTTT.

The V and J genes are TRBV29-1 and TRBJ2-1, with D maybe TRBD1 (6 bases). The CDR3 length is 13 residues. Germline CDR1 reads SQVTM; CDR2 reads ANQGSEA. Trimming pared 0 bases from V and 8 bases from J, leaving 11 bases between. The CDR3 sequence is CSVEDPRGYEQFF. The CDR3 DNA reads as TGCAGCGTTGAAGATCCCAGGGGTTATGAGCAGTTCTTC.

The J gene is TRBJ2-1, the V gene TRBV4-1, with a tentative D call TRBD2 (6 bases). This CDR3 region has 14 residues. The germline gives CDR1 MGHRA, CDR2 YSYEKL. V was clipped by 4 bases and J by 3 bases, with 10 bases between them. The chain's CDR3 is CASSPGTYYNEQFF. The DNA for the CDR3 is TGCGCCAGCAGCCCTGGGACTTACTACAATGAGCAGTTCTTC.